This T cell receptor (beta chain) was recovered during a study of read filtering for tumor transcriptome and immune sequencing. At the level of the study: RNA-seq yielded only about 75 to 1,400 TCR reads, IR-seq about 3.5 to 11 million. Study-wide results and caveats: Sorted CD138-negative bone marrow cells were not purified T cells. IR-seq captured clonotypes deeper and more reliably than RNA-seq.

Molecular barcoded adaptors covering alpha/delta and beta/gamma chains were used on roughly 370 ng RNA. TCRdb re-analysed the reads in MiXCR, keeping a single row per CDR3 protein. The table lists 25,000 to 35,000 distinct CDR3 sequences, about an eighth of them singletons. The J segment lost 2 bases and the V segment lost 4 bases, leaving 7 bases of the junction unmatched. CDR3 length equals 15 residues. Germline V lookup: CDR1 KGHSH, CDR2 LQKENI. Sampling of bone marrow took place during active disease in every patient. In this sample, this clonotype turned up many times. Antigen specificity is unknown.

The origin of this receptor is a donor at least 40 years old with multiple myeloma. The chain carries TRBV18 and TRBJ2-7; the match to TRBD1 covers 8 bases. The sequenced material came from a population of CD138-negative cells sorted from bone marrow. In DNA form, the CDR3 reads TGTGCCAGCTCACTTTCGACAGGGGTCACCTACGAGCAGTACTTC. It translates to CASSLSTGVTYEQYF.